The sample holds one count of the clone carrying this T cell receptor (beta chain). The germline V gene has CDR1 SQVTM and CDR2 ANQGSEA. The ends were cut back, 4 bases at V and 0 bases at J, with 6 bases in the middle. The CDR3 covers 12 residues. This specimen comes from a study of blood T cell repertoires in COVID-19. The age range of participants was about 18 to 95 years, with residence in under 30 US areas. Participant reports of clinical history set cohort assignment. Profiling relied on immunoSEQ multiplex PCR, and the TCRdb table lists in-frame clones only, not all of them. This sample has some 370,000 clones, with roughly 87% found just once.

This TCR was sampled from a woman aged 50 to 60 who had recovered from COVID-19. The sample comprised PBMCs or T cells enriched from blood (not recorded which). J is TRBJ1-2 and V is TRBV29-1; D is uncertain. The CDR3 reads CSVARTNYGYTF. The CDR3 DNA reads as TGCAGCGTTGCCAGGACTAACTATGGCTACACCTTC.